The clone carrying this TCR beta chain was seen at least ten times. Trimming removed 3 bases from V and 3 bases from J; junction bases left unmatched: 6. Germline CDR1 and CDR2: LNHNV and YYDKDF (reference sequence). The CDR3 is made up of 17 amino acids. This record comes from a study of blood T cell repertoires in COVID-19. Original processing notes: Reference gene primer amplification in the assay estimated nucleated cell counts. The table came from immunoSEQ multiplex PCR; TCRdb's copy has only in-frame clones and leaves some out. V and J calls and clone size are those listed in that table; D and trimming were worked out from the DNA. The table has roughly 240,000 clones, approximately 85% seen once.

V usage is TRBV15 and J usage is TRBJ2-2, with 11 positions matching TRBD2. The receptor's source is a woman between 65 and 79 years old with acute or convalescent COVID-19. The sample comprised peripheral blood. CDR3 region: CATSSWGLAVDTGELFF. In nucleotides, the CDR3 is TGTGCCACCAGCAGTTGGGGACTAGCGGTAGACACCGGGGAGCTGTTTTTT.